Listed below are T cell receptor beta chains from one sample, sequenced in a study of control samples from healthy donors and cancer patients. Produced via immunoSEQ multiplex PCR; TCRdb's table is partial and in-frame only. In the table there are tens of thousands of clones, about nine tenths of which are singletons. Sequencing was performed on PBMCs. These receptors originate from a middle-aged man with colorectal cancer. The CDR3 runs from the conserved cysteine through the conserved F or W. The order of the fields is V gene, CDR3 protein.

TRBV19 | CASSTDRGLNTEAFF
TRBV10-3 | CAIKTGPATYEQYF
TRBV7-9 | CASSREAGTGTSGANVLTF
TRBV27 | CASRRQVNSNQPQHF
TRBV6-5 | CASSMGRPGNTIYF
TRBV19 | CATKGGESNYGYTF
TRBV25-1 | CASRATGMPYEQYF
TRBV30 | CAWRGLGQASYEQYF
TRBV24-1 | CATSGLTDYNEQFF
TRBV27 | CASSRDGGGRYEQYF
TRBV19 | CASSGSTVSAPLHF
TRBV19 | CASSIIGTGNTIYF
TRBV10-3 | CAINRDRAADTQYF
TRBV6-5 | CASSYALAPVYEQYF
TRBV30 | CAWSRWNEQFF
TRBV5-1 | CASSEQGNEQFF
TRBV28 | CASSLWWQPSGNTIYF
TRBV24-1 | CATGQGSYNEQFF
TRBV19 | CASSPKRKTGYGTEAFF
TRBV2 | CASSGVYTF
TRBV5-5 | CASTTLEGESYEQYF
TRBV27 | CASSRGGMNTEAFF
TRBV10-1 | CASSRGSGNTIYF
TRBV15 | CATSRGFGPVDGETQYF
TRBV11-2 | CASSLGHSGNTIYF
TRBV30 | CAWSRQDLYGYTF
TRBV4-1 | CASSPGEAGNQPQHF
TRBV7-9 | CASILGGSNEKLFF